The 22 T cell receptor beta chains reported below all come from one sample, sequenced in a study of cytomegalovirus exposure and HLA in healthy donors. PCR used 60 Vbeta primers and 13 Jbeta primers. The data were produced by immunoSEQ multiplex PCR, yet TCRdb's version contains in-frame clones alone and is incomplete. The sample records hundreds of thousands of clones, roughly two thirds being singletons. Sequenced material: PBMCs. The receptor source for this set is a female donor in good health and CMV-seronegative.

Only one count was recorded for this clone. The same CDR3 also results from other DNA sequences found in this sample. The rearrangement joins TRBV7-2 to TRBJ2-7; TRBD1 matches at 7 bases. With 3 bases clipped from V and 1 base from J, the junction kept 6 bases outside the gene matches. The CDR3 runs to 15 residues. CDR1 is SGHTA and CDR2 is FQGNSA in the germline V gene. The CDR3 DNA sequence: TGTGCCAGCAGCTTGGCCGGGACAGCGTCCTACGAGCAGTACTTC. It specifies CASSLAGTASYEQYF. The whole variable domain, remainder taken from reference TRBV7-2 and TRBJ2-7, is GAGVSQSPSNKVTEKGKDVELRCDPISGHTALYWYRQSLGQGLEFLIYFQGNSAPDKSGLPSDRFSAERTGGSVSTLTIQRTQQEDSAVYLCASSLAGTASYEQYFGPGTRLTVT.

This clone has a handful of counts. The genes are TRBV5-5 and TRBJ1-3; the match to TRBD1 covers 8 bases. The V gene's germline CDR1 is SGHKS and CDR2 YYEKEE (reference sequence). V gave up 8 bases and J gave up 0 bases; unmatched junction bases: 7. This CDR3 comprises 15 residues. The CDR3 loop is CASNRGTSSGNTIYF. CDR3 coding DNA: TGTGCCAGTAACAGGGGGACGAGCTCTGGAAACACCATATATTTT.

The rearrangement links TRBV19 to TRBJ1-5, with D maybe TRBD1 (5 bases). V was pared by 2 bases and J by 4 bases, with 15 bases between. Looked up from germline, CDR1 is LNHDA and CDR2 is SQIVND (reference sequence). The CDR3 has 16 residues. Written as DNA, the CDR3 is TGTGCCAGTAGTATACTGACAGAAACCTTTAATCAGCCCCAGCATTTT. Translation: CASSILTETFNQPQHF. The entire variable domain, with the rest obtained from reference TRBV19 and TRBJ1-5, is as follows: DGGITQSPKYLFRKEGQNVTLSCEQNLNHDAMYWYRQDPGQGLRLIYYSQIVNDFQKGDIAEGYSVSREKKESFPLTVTSAQKNPTAFYLCASSILTETFNQPQHFGDGTRLSIL.

DNA for the CDR3: TGTGCCAGCACCGGGGGGAGGGGGTGGTACGAGCAGTACTTC. Its protein product is CASTGGRGWYEQYF. The J gene is TRBJ2-7, the V gene TRBV6-5; TRBD2 is a possible D gene (7 bases). There are 14 residues in the CDR3. CDR1 is MNHEY, CDR2 SVGAGI, per germline. Between the trimmed V and J ends, which lost 7 bases and 4 bases, there was a span of 17 bases.

This clone was detected only once. This chain links TRBV15 with TRBJ2-1, with D perhaps TRBD2 (6 bases). CDR1 is LNHNV and CDR2 is YYDKDF in the germline V gene (reference sequence). The CDR3 runs to 17 residues. Trimming removed 1 base at V and 4 bases at J, with 17 bases between. The CDR3 is CATSRAGGTPGYNEQFF. The CDR3 DNA sequence: TGTGCCACCAGCAGAGCGGGCGGGACCCCCGGGTACAATGAGCAGTTCTTC.

This rearrangement joins TRBV18 to TRBJ2-7; no reliable D call. Germline loops: CDR1 KGHSH, CDR2 LQKENI. The V gene lost 3 bases and the J gene lost 6 bases, with 15 bases spanning the gap. The CDR3 has 14 amino acids. CDR3 amino acids: CASSPSPLSGEQYF. The CDR3, as DNA: TGTGCCAGCTCACCTAGCCCCCTTAGTGGCGAGCAGTACTTC.

This chain uses TRBV5-1 with TRBJ1-2; weak D call: TRBD1 (6 bases). The CDR3 consists of 13 residues. The germline V and J ends were trimmed by 0 bases and 8 bases, with 11 bases remaining between them. CDR1 is SGHRS and CDR2 is YFSETQ in the germline V gene. This CDR3 is CASSLGGPRGYTF. Written as DNA, the CDR3 is TGCGCCAGCAGCTTGGGGGGGCCTCGCGGCTACACCTTC.

The chain links TRBV5-4 to TRBJ1-3, with D unclear. The germline CDR1 and CDR2 sequences are SGHNT and YYREEE (reference sequence). V lost 0 bases and J lost 4, with 2 bases in between. CDR3 length equals 12 residues. In DNA, the CDR3 is TGTGCCAGCAGCTTGGCGGGAAACACCATATATTTT. Its translation: CASSLAGNTIYF.

This chain joins TRBV5-6 and TRBJ2-7; no definite D call. Trimming stripped 5 bases from V and 4 bases from J, with 22 bases between. The CDR3 consists of 16 residues. Germline V lookup: CDR1 SGHDT, CDR2 YYEEEE. The DNA for the CDR3 is TGTGCCAGCAGTCCTTCGTTGGGCAGGTCGCAGTACGAGCAGTACTTC. Translated, it gives CASSPSLGRSQYEQYF.

The V and J genes are TRBV7-3 and TRBJ2-3; D is possibly TRBD2 (5 bases). This CDR3 has 14 residues. CDR1 is SGHTA and CDR2 is FQGTGA in the germline V gene. The V gene lost 2 bases and the J gene lost 1 base, with 7 bases spanning the gap. The CDR3 loop reads CASSLDGGTDTQYF. The CDR3 coding sequence is TGTGCCAGCAGCTTAGACGGGGGCACAGATACGCAGTATTTT.

The chain carries TRBV19 and TRBJ2-2; 9 nucleotides line up with TRBD2. Per the germline V gene, CDR1 is LNHDA and CDR2 is SQIVND (reference sequence). The CDR3 runs to 14 residues. Germline trimming cut 7 bases from V and 6 bases from J; bases unmatched to any gene: 6. The CDR3 nucleotides are TGTGCCAGTATTAGCGGGGGCGGGCCCGGGGAGCTGTTTTTT. Translation gives CASISGGGPGELFF.

This chain links TRBV5-1 with TRBJ2-2; 8 nucleotides match TRBD1. This CDR3 is built from 15 residues. V lost 3 bases to trimming and J lost 1 base; unmatched junction nucleotides: 2. Germline V gene sequence: CDR1 SGHRS, CDR2 YFSETQ. CDR3 in DNA: TGCGCCAGCAGCTCAGGGACAGGGAACACCGGGGAGCTGTTTTTT. Its protein is CASSSGTGNTGELFF. The full variable domain, its missing parts supplied by reference TRBV5-1 and TRBJ2-2, is KAGVTQTPRYLIKTRGQQVTLSCSPISGHRSVSWYQQTPGQGLQFLFEYFSETQRNKGNFPGRFSGRQFSNSRSEMNVSTLELGDSALYLCASSSGTGNTGELFFGEGSRLTVL.

The rearrangement uses TRBV4-1 and TRBJ1-2, with D maybe TRBD1 (6 bases). This CDR3 has 16 amino acids. Germline CDR1 reads MGHRA; CDR2 reads YSYEKL. V was cut by 0 bases and J by 2 bases, with 13 bases left in between. The CDR3, as DNA: TGCGCCAGCAGCCAAGAAGCGGGGGGGGGCAACTATGGCTACACCTTC. The encoded protein is CASSQEAGGGNYGYTF.

The chain links TRBV29-1 to TRBJ1-2; 7 bases are a match to TRBD1. V gave up 5 bases and J gave up 4 bases; unmatched junction bases: 7. The CDR3 spans 13 residues. The germline V gene encodes CDR1 SQVTM and CDR2 ANQGSEA. CDR3 region: CSVITGELYGYTF. CDR3 nucleotides: TGCAGCGTTATTACAGGGGAACTCTATGGCTACACCTTC.

The rearrangement uses TRBV25-1 and TRBJ2-5; no clear D. The tail of the sequence fits TRBJ2-7 better, so the J call may be wrong. The CDR3 runs to 15 residues. Looked up from germline, CDR1 is MGHDK and CDR2 is SYGVNS. CDR3 protein: CASSESPRPPYEQYF. The CDR3 DNA sequence: TGTGCCAGCAGTGAATCTCCTAGGCCCCCCTACGAGCAGTACTTC.

The chain uses TRBV6-4 and TRBJ1-2; D remains ambiguous. Germline CDR1 and CDR2: MRHNA and SNTAGT. CDR3 length: 15 amino acids. The V end lost 6 bases, the J end lost 4 bases, and 18 bases lay between the germline ends. The CDR3 loop is CASRANTGLGYGYTF. CDR3 bases: TGTGCCAGCAGGGCAAACACTGGACTCGGCTATGGCTACACCTTC.

This clone was seen once. The V call is TRBV7-3, the J call TRBJ2-1; unclear D gene. V was trimmed by 5 bases and J by 4 bases, leaving 9 bases between them. The CDR3 sequence is 13 residues long. In germline, CDR1 is SGHTA, CDR2 FQGTGA. CDR3 DNA sequence: TGTGCCAGCAGCCTTGCTAGGTACAATGAGCAGTTCTTC. Encoded protein: CASSLARYNEQFF. Supplemented by reference TRBV7-3 and TRBJ2-1, the full variable domain reads GAGVSQTPSNKVTEKGKYVELRCDPISGHTALYWYRQSLGQGPEFLIYFQGTGAADDSGLPNDRFFAVRPEGSVSTLKIQRTERGDSAVYLCASSLARYNEQFFGPGTRLTVL.

V is TRBV27 and J is TRBJ2-7, with D possibly matching TRBD1 (6 bases). Germline CDR1 is MNHEY and CDR2 is SMNVEV (reference sequence). The CDR3 loop spans 15 amino acids. Trimming left V 0 bases short and J 5 bases short, with 14 bases between. DNA for the CDR3: TGTGCCAGCAGTTTATCGGGTGGCAGGGGCCACGAGCAGTACTTC. Translation: CASSLSGGRGHEQYF.

The chain links TRBV7-2 to TRBJ2-7, with a possible D match to TRBD1 (5 bases). Germline V lookup: CDR1 SGHTA, CDR2 FQGNSA. V shed 0 bases and J shed 0 bases, with 9 bases lying between them. This CDR3 comprises 15 residues. DNA for the CDR3: TGTGCCAGCAGCTTAGCGCTGGGGCCCTCCTACGAGCAGTACTTC. It translates to CASSLALGPSYEQYF.

The gene calls are TRBV9 and TRBJ2-2, with D maybe TRBD2 (6 bases). This CDR3 spans 15 amino acids. The ends were cut back, 4 bases at V and 3 bases at J, with 13 bases in the middle. CDR1 is SGDLS, CDR2 YYNGEE, per germline. CDR3 sequence: CASSWGVPDTGELFF. In DNA form, the CDR3 reads TGTGCCAGCAGCTGGGGGGTTCCGGACACCGGGGAGCTGTTTTTT.

The chain combines TRBV5-1 with TRBJ2-2; TRBD2 matches 8 bases. Germline trimming cut 1 base from V and 5 bases from J; bases unmatched to any gene: 4. The CDR3 spans 15 residues. The germline V gene encodes CDR1 SGHRS and CDR2 YFSETQ. The CDR3 here is CASSLREGLTGELFF. In DNA, the CDR3 is TGCGCCAGCAGCTTGCGGGAGGGTTTAACCGGGGAGCTGTTTTTT.

The chain combines TRBV11-3 with TRBJ1-1; D may be TRBD1 (5 bases). Germline-derived CDR1 and CDR2 are SGHNT and YENEEA. The germline V and J ends were trimmed by 2 bases and 3 bases, with 13 bases remaining between them. This CDR3 is 15 amino acids long. CDR3 protein: CASSLSFIGDTEAFF. CDR3 in DNA: TGTGCCAGCAGCTTAAGTTTTATAGGGGACACTGAAGCTTTCTTT.